These 4 T cell receptor beta chains were sequenced from one sample in a study of blood T cell repertoires in COVID-19 (dated by TCRdb to 2019 to 2021). Library creation used the immunoSEQ multiplex PCR assay. The source is immuneACCESS, and TCRdb retained only in-frame sequences with V and J called. Part of the clones is not carried over; for the studies checked, unresolved V genes explain less than half of this, and the remainder is unexplained. Recorded for this sample are roughly 290,000 clones; roughly 90% of them occurred a single time. The ten largest make up 1.7% of the sample. Material: PBMCs or T cells enriched from blood (not recorded which). These receptor sequences come from a young woman with acute COVID-19.

The chain couples TRBV2 to TRBJ2-7; a weak D match, TRBD2 (6 bases). The CDR3 is made up of 14 amino acids. The germline V gene encodes CDR1 SNHLY and CDR2 FYNNEI. The ends were cut back, 6 bases at V and 0 bases at J, with 12 bases in the middle. CDR3 residues: CASRDPGGSYEQYF. CDR3 sequence (DNA): TGTGCCAGCAGGGATCCCGGGGGCTCCTACGAGCAGTACTTC.

V is TRBV19 and J is TRBJ1-1; D is perhaps TRBD1 (6 bases). The CDR3 runs 17 residues. V lost 5 bases to trimming and J lost 3 bases, with 22 bases between them. Germline V gene sequence: CDR1 LNHDA, CDR2 SQIVND (reference sequence). Here the CDR3 reads CASSEYRALGLDTEAFF. CDR3 DNA: TGTGCCAGTAGTGAATACAGGGCTCTAGGGTTGGACACTGAAGCTTTCTTT.

This sequence joins TRBV27 and TRBJ2-1; weak D call: TRBD1 (6 bases). Trimming took off 5 bases at V and 0 bases at J, with 11 bases between the two ends. The germline V gene has CDR1 MNHEY and CDR2 SMNVEV (reference sequence). CDR3 length equals 15 residues. The CDR3 region is CASSEGQSSYNEQFF. CDR3 nucleotide sequence: TGTGCCAGCAGTGAAGGACAGTCCTCCTACAATGAGCAGTTCTTC.

The gene calls are TRBV15 and TRBJ1-5; D gene uncertain. Trimming pared 1 base from V and 3 bases from J, leaving 13 bases between. The CDR3 is 16 amino acids. CDR1 and CDR2 from the germline V gene are LNHNV and YYDKDF (reference sequence). CDR3 in amino acids: CATSRVPLGFNQPQHF. In DNA form, the CDR3 reads TGTGCCACCAGCAGAGTGCCACTGGGCTTCAATCAGCCCCAGCATTTT.